The following is a T cell receptor (beta chain) sequence with its context. Its antigen is undetermined. Unmatched junction bases numbered 5, after V lost 0 bases and J lost 4 bases. The CDR3 sequence is 16 residues long. CDR1 and CDR2 from the germline V gene are MNHEY and SVGAGI. The data originate from a study of CD4 T cells in relation to SARS-CoV-2 and coronaviruses. The study, taken as a whole, reports: Approximately 65% of donors had memory CD4+ clonotypes crossrecognizing SARS-CoV-2 and common cold coronavirus spike.

Sequenced by immunoSEQ multiplex PCR; TCRdb stores in-frame clones only, minus some. The sample has about 36,000 clones, about 80% seen once; the top ten hold 6.6%. 10^5 naive or memory CD4+ cells were cultured with CEF peptides for approximately eleven days. This chain links TRBV6-5 with TRBJ1-5, with 8 bases fitting TRBD1. The receptor was isolated from an adult with COVID-19. Sequencing used naive CD4+ T cells from PBMCs, cultured in vitro. Subset described: naive CD4+ T cells isolated by negative enrichment. CDR3 sequence (DNA): TGTGCCAGCAGTTACTCGGGGACAGGCCCAAATCAGCCCCAGCATTTT. Translating gives CASSYSGTGPNQPQHF.